These 6 T cell receptor beta chains were sequenced from one sample in a study of monozygotic twins with inflammatory bowel disease. TCRdb processed the 5' RACE reads again and assigns one entry to each CDR3 protein, with no DNA. This repertoire includes about 160,000 distinct CDR3 sequences. The sequenced sample was blood. These receptor sequences come from a human donor with ulcerative colitis or Crohn's disease, or a healthy co-twin of an affected twin (not recorded which).

The chain is built from TRBV18 and TRBJ2-7; TCRdb selects TRBD2, and the lack of DNA leaves this call unchecked. The CDR3 has 14 amino acids. Germline-derived CDR1 and CDR2 are KGHSH and LQKENI. This chain's CDR3 is CASSPAGWTYEQYF. The entire variable domain, with the rest obtained from reference TRBV18 and TRBJ2-7, is as follows: NAGVMQNPRHLVRRRGQEARLRCSPMKGHSHVYWYRQLPEEGLKFMVYLQKENIIDESGMPKERFSAEFPKEGPSILRIQQVVRGDSAAYFCASSPAGWTYEQYFGPGTRLTVT.

This chain connects TRBV7-6 to TRBJ2-7; the TCRdb D gene call, TRBD2, has no DNA to confirm it. CDR1 is SGHVS and CDR2 is FNYEAQ in the germline V gene. This CDR3 contains 15 residues. This chain's CDR3 is CASSLERGEVGPKYF.

The V call is TRBV12-3 or TRBV12-4, the J call TRBJ2-7. There are 13 residues in the CDR3. This CDR3 is CASSFRGLYEQYF.

The chain recombines TRBV4-2 with TRBJ2-1. The CDR3 runs to 15 residues. Germline CDR1 is LGHNA and CDR2 is YNFKEQ. This CDR3 reads CASSQGGSSYNEQFF.

This chain links TRBV7-2 with TRBJ1-1; there is no DNA to check the TCRdb D call of TRBD1. The CDR3 consists of 14 residues. CDR1 is SGHTA, CDR2 FQGNSA, per germline. The CDR3 reads CASTLDRANTEAFF. Complete variable domain (other parts from reference TRBV7-2 and TRBJ1-1): GAGVSQSPSNKVTEKGKDVELRCDPISGHTALYWYRQSLGQGLEFLIYFQGNSAPDKSGLPSDRFSAERTGGSVSTLTIQRTQQEDSAVYLCASTLDRANTEAFFGQGTRLTVV.

CDR3 sequence: CASSLLPGQHYEQYF. The V call is TRBV27, the J call TRBJ2-7; TCRdb's D gene call, TRBD1, goes unchecked for lack of DNA. CDR3 length equals 15 residues. Germline values: CDR1 MNHEY, CDR2 SMNVEV (reference sequence).